A single sample gave rise to the 15 T cell receptor beta chains below, sequenced in a study of T cell changes during pregnancy in multiple sclerosis. Repertoires were generated with immunoSEQ multiplex PCR, while TCRdb's copy carries only in-frame clones and drops some. The data contain about 57,000 clones, about nine tenths of them seen just once; the ten biggest clones take up over 1.5%. The sample in question was peripheral blood, obtained after pregnancy. These receptors were collected from a female donor with multiple sclerosis, enrolled in a pregnancy study.

The chain employs TRBV9 and TRBJ2-7, with TRBD2 matching over 8 bases. The germline V gene has CDR1 SGDLS and CDR2 YYNGEE. Germline trimming cut 2 bases from V and 5 bases from J; bases unmatched to any gene: 3. The CDR3 contains 13 residues. The CDR3 DNA follows: TGTGCCAGCAGCGTCGGGACTAGGGACGAGCAGTACTTC. Translation gives CASSVGTRDEQYF.

The chain uses TRBV7-9 and TRBJ1-1; possibly TRBD1 for D (5 bases). The germline V and J ends were trimmed by 3 bases and 1 base, with 6 bases remaining between them. Germline values: CDR1 SEHNR, CDR2 FQNEAQ (reference sequence). The CDR3 is 13 amino acids. The CDR3 region has the DNA TGTGCCAGCAGCTTCGGGGGGAACACTGAAGCTTTCTTT. Residues: CASSFGGNTEAFF.

The genes are TRBV5-1 and TRBJ2-5; D is ambiguous. The CDR3 length is 11 residues. Per the germline V gene, CDR1 is SGHRS and CDR2 is YFSETQ. Trimming shortened V by 1 base and J by 5 bases, and 3 bases separated the two germline ends. The CDR3 DNA sequence: TGCGCCAGCAGCTTGCATGAGACCCAGTACTTC. Translating it yields CASSLHETQYF.

J is TRBJ2-5 and V is TRBV5-5; the match to TRBD1 covers 7 bases. The CDR3 is 15 residues long. V gave up 0 bases and J gave up 5 bases; unmatched junction bases: 7. Germline-derived CDR1 and CDR2 are SGHKS and YYEKEE (reference sequence). This chain's CDR3 is CASSLEGALGETQYF. The CDR3 bases are TGTGCCAGCAGCTTGGAGGGGGCCCTGGGGGAGACCCAGTACTTC.

V and J are TRBV7-8 and TRBJ2-1, with TRBD2 matching 11 bases. With V trimmed by 4 bases and J by 6 bases, 8 bases remained unmatched. Germline assignment: CDR1 SGHVS and CDR2 FQNEAQ. This CDR3 has 16 residues. CDR3 sequence (DNA): TGTGCCAGCAGCTCCCTGACTAGCGGGGACATCAATGAGCAGTTCTTC. This codes for CASSSLTSGDINEQFF.

V is TRBV28 and J is TRBJ1-2, with 8 positions matching TRBD1. CDR3 size: 13 residues. The J segment lost 8 bases and the V segment lost 5 bases, leaving 7 bases of the junction unmatched. Germline V gene lookup returns CDR1 MDHEN and CDR2 SYDVKM. CDR3 loop: CASSDGQGKGYTF. The CDR3 region has the DNA TGTGCCAGCAGTGATGGACAGGGAAAAGGCTACACCTTC.

Here the CDR3 reads CASTLGGRSGANVLTF. Here the CDR3 DNA reads TGTGCCAGCACTCTCGGCGGGCGCTCTGGGGCCAACGTCCTGACTTTC. The genes are TRBV28 and TRBJ2-6, with D possibly being TRBD2 (5 bases). The CDR3 length is 16 residues. Germline V lookup: CDR1 MDHEN, CDR2 SYDVKM. V gave up 7 bases and J gave up 0 bases, with 13 bases separating them.

The CDR3 loop reads CASSHSGLAGNNEQFF. CDR3 DNA sequence: TGTGCCAGCAGTCACTCGGGTTTGGCAGGGAACAATGAGCAGTTCTTC. The chain carries TRBV28 and TRBJ2-1; a possible D gene is TRBD1 (5 bases). CDR1 and CDR2 from the germline V gene are MDHEN and SYDVKM. The CDR3 consists of 16 residues. Between the trimmed V and J ends, which lost 5 bases and 5 bases, there was a span of 19 bases.

V is TRBV19 and J is TRBJ2-1; D is possibly TRBD1 (5 bases). V dropped 5 bases and J dropped 6 bases, with 14 bases sitting between them. Looked up from germline, CDR1 is LNHDA and CDR2 is SQIVND (reference sequence). The CDR3 covers 14 residues. The CDR3 spells CASSLRAEFNEQFF. CDR3 DNA sequence: TGTGCCAGTAGTCTCAGGGCCGAATTCAATGAGCAGTTCTTC. The variable domain in full, completed from reference TRBV19 and TRBJ2-1, reads DGGITQSPKYLFRKEGQNVTLSCEQNLNHDAMYWYRQDPGQGLRLIYYSQIVNDFQKGDIAEGYSVSREKKESFPLTVTSAQKNPTAFYLCASSLRAEFNEQFFGPGTRLTVL.

The rearrangement uses TRBV10-3 and TRBJ2-1; 9 nucleotides match TRBD1. The germline V gene encodes CDR1 ENHRY and CDR2 SYGVKD. This CDR3 comprises 13 residues. The V and J ends lost 7 bases and 9 bases, in that order; junction bases with no gene match: 7. Here the CDR3 DNA reads TGTGCCATCACCGGGGGACAGGGAACTGAGCAGTTCTTC. It is translated as CAITGGQGTEQFF.

V usage is TRBV2 and J usage is TRBJ2-3; D remains unclear. The germline V and J ends were trimmed by 4 bases and 4 bases, with 3 bases remaining between them. This CDR3 region has 11 residues. CDR1 and CDR2 from the germline V gene are SNHLY and FYNNEI. As DNA, the CDR3 is TGTGCCAGCAGTGTAGCAGATACGCAGTATTTT. The encoded protein is CASSVADTQYF.

The chain combines TRBV2 with TRBJ1-5; unclear D gene. Trimming took off 6 bases at V and 2 bases at J, with 11 bases between the two ends. The CDR3 is 14 amino acids. Germline CDR1 is SNHLY and CDR2 is FYNNEI. Here the CDR3 DNA reads TGTGCCAGCAGACGGGAAGAGGGCAATCAGCCCCAGCATTTT. Its protein product is CASRREEGNQPQHF.

This chain links TRBV5-1 with TRBJ2-7; perhaps TRBD2 as D (7 bases). This CDR3 is 13 amino acids long. The V gene lost 2 bases and the J gene lost 5 bases, with 11 bases spanning the gap. The germline V gene has CDR1 SGHRS and CDR2 YFSETQ. The CDR3 protein is CASSLGGENEQYF. CDR3 DNA: TGCGCCAGCAGCTTAGGGGGGGAAAACGAGCAGTACTTC. The whole variable domain, filled in from reference TRBV5-1 and TRBJ2-7, reads KAGVTQTPRYLIKTRGQQVTLSCSPISGHRSVSWYQQTPGQGLQFLFEYFSETQRNKGNFPGRFSGRQFSNSRSEMNVSTLELGDSALYLCASSLGGENEQYFGPGTRLTVT.

This chain uses TRBV7-8 with TRBJ2-6; 7 positions agree with TRBD2. This CDR3 is 19 amino acids long. CDR1 and CDR2 (germline): SGHVS, FQNEAQ. V lost 5 bases and J lost 2; bases outside the gene matches: 15. CDR3 sequence reads: CASSPRTRRQPPGANVLTF. In DNA form, the CDR3 reads TGTGCCAGCAGCCCTCGGACTAGAAGACAACCCCCTGGGGCCAACGTCCTGACTTTC.

V usage is TRBV19 and J usage is TRBJ1-1; TRBD1 agrees at 7 bases. V shed 5 bases, J shed 3 bases, and the junction held 6 bases outside the gene matches. The CDR3 has 14 amino acids. Germline assignment: CDR1 LNHDA and CDR2 SQIVND (reference sequence). The CDR3 DNA reads as TGTGCCAGTAGTGTACAGGGGATATACACTGAAGCTTTCTTT. This translates into CASSVQGIYTEAFF.